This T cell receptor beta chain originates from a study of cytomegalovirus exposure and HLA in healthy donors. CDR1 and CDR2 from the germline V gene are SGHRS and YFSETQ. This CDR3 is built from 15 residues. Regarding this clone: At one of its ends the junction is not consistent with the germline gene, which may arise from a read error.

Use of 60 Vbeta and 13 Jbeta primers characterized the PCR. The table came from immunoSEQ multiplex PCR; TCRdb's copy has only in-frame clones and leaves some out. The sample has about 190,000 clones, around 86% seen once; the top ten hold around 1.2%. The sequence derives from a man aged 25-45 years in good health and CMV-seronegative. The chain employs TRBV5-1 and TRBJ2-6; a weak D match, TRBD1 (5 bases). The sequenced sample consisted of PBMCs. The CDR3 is CASSLGGADSNGLTF. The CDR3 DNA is TGCGCCAGCAGCTTGGGGGGCGCGGATTCCAACGGCCTGACTTTC. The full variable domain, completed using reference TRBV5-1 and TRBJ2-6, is KAGVTQTPRYLIKTRGQQVTLSCSPISGHRSVSWYQQTPGQGLQFLFEYFSETQRNKGNFPGRFSGRQFSNSRSEMNVSTLELGDSALYLCASSLGGADSNGLTFGAGSRLTVL.